A single sample is the source of the 4 T cell receptor beta chains below, sequenced in a study of CD8+CD57+ T cells in acquired aplastic anemia. Only patients with CD8+CD57+ cell expansion on flow cytometry were chosen for sequencing. CDR3 and TCR beta VDJ profiling relied on a genomic DNA template. Using its own MiXCR run on the reads, TCRdb lists one record per CDR3 protein. The data show around 170,000 distinct CDR3 sequences, approximately 48% seen once. Sequenced sample: sorted CD4+, CD8+, or CD8+CD57+ T cells (not recorded which) from PBMCs. These receptors came from a human donor with aplastic anemia.

This clonotype was counted at least ten times. This chain connects TRBV20-1 to TRBJ2-2; 8 nucleotides match TRBD2. CDR1 and CDR2 from the germline V gene are DFQATT and SNEGSKA (reference sequence). V shed 6 bases and J 5 bases; nucleotides not matched to a gene: 8. The CDR3 sequence is 14 residues long. The CDR3 spells CSATSGTSTGELFF. The CDR3 DNA follows: TGCAGTGCCACTTCCGGGACTAGTACCGGGGAGCTGTTTTTT.

This clonotype was observed many times. The chain carries TRBV6-1 and TRBJ1-1; 10 bases are shared with TRBD1. V was clipped by 6 bases and J by 4 bases; unmatched bases: 5. Germline lookup yields CDR1 MNHNS and CDR2 SASEGT. This CDR3 has 14 amino acids. The chain's CDR3 is CASSPGTGATEAFF. CDR3 nucleotide sequence: TGTGCCAGCAGCCCCGGGACAGGGGCCACTGAAGCTTTCTTT.

Points on this clonotype: One base away lies a much larger clone, so this may be a sequencing read error. V usage is TRBV10-3 and J usage is TRBJ2-7, with 9 bases lining up with TRBD1. The CDR3 has 15 amino acids. Germline V CDR1 and CDR2: ENHRY, SYGVKD. Losses at the gene ends were 10 bases for V and 2 bases for J; bases not matched to a gene: 12. The DNA of the CDR3 is TGTGCCAGCAGCCCCTCAGGACAGGGGCCCTACGAGCAGTACTTC. Protein sequence: CASSPSGQGPYEQYF.

A note on this clonotype: Here the CDR3 omits its conserved ending phenylalanine or tryptophan, so a read error is the likely source. This rearrangement joins TRBV7-9 to TRBJ2-7; 8 bases agree with TRBD1. The CDR3 length is 14 residues. J was trimmed by 3 bases and V by 4 bases; bases with no gene match: 5. Per germline, CDR1 SEHNR and CDR2 FQNEAQ (reference sequence). CDR3 sequence: CASSSDRVHYEQYC. CDR3 DNA sequence: TGTGCCAGCAGCTCGGACAGGGTCCACTACGAGCAGTACTGC.